This T cell receptor (beta chain) was captured in a study of cytomegalovirus exposure and HLA in healthy donors. About the research overall: Early on, a data release was issued that held 65 million to 100 million unique TCRs from HLA-typed donors. Whole-study results and caveats: Some highly shared sequence variants likely arose as a pipeline artifact. About 87% or about 30% of the time was how often most TCR beta V segments were productive, according to an earlier analysis.

Vbeta (60) and Jbeta (13) primers were used in the PCR. TCRdb's table, derived via immunoSEQ multiplex PCR, lists solely in-frame clones and lacks some. In the table there are roughly 190,000 clones, around 85% of which are singletons. Germline loops: CDR1 SEHNR, CDR2 FQNEAQ (reference sequence). This CDR3 comprises 14 residues. On this clone: Its specificity is not known. The junction differs from germline at one of its ends, possibly a read error.

Specimen: PBMCs. This TCR was recovered from a man over 45 in good health and CMV-seronegative. The gene calls are TRBV7-9 and TRBJ2-1, with 9 nucleotides matching TRBD2. Written as DNA, the CDR3 is TGTTCCAGCAGTCCTAGCGGGGTCTGGGATGAGCAGTTCTTC. This codes for CSSSPSGVWDEQFF.